The rows below give T cell receptor beta chains drawn from one sample of a study of shared clonotypes between healthy human individuals. Assay used: immunoSEQ multiplex PCR; TCRdb lists only in-frame clones, some missing. The data show 190,000 or so clones, about 68% seen once. Sequencing was carried out using memory CD4+ T cells sorted from blood. Every receptor here comes from a man aged 30 to 39 in good health. Both conserved end residues are part of each CDR3. The D gene is left open where the match is weak. Some rows mark clone size as missing; the rest say once, few, many or name a class of expanded clone.

TRBJ1-5 | TRBD1 | TRBV4-1 | . | TGCGCCAGCAGCCAAGGGCAGGGGGCACAGCCCCAGCATTTT | CASSQGQGAQPQHF
TRBJ1-1 | . | TRBV11-3 | . | TGTGCCAGCAGGAACCTGGGACGGGACCTTAAACCCGAAGCTTTCTTT | CASRNLGRDLKPEAFF
TRBJ1-2 | . | TRBV29-1 | . | TGCAGCGTTGTACCACCAAACCTTGGCTACACCTTC | CSVVPPNLGYTF
TRBJ2-3 | . | TRBV18 | . | TGTGCCAGCTCACCTCAGGGAGATACGCAGTATTTT | CASSPQGDTQYF
TRBJ1-1 | . | TRBV28 | . | TGTGCCAGCAGTTTGGGGGGAGCGGGGGCCGCCTTACCAGCTTTCTTT | CASSLGGAGAALPAFF
TRBJ1-5 | . | TRBV18 | . | TGTGCCAGCTCACCTTTTGAAGATCAGCCCCAGCATTTT | CASSPFEDQPQHF
TRBJ2-5 | TRBD1 | TRBV2 | once | TGTGCCAGCAGTGGAAGGGGACAGCTACAAGAGACCCAGTACTTC | CASSGRGQLQETQYF
TRBJ2-3 | . | TRBV15 | . | TGTGCCACCAGCAGAGGTCCGAGACAGGACACAGATACGCAGTATTTT | CATSRGPRQDTDTQYF
TRBJ2-3 | . | TRBV5-4 | . | TGTGCCAGCAGCTTACCTACAGGGTCGGGTCCCTTCACAGATACGCAGTATTTT | CASSLPTGSGPFTDTQYF
TRBJ2-3 | . | TRBV7-9 | . | TGTGCCAGCAGAGGGGGGGCTAGCACATATACGCAGTATTTT | CASRGGASTYTQYF
TRBJ2-1 | TRBD1 | TRBV25-1 | few | TGTGCCAGCAGCCGGACAGGGAGGAATGAGCAGTTCTTC | CASSRTGRNEQFF
TRBJ2-1 | TRBD1 | TRBV19 | . | TGTGCCAGTAGTGGATCGGCAGGGGGCAAGTTTGACAATGAGCAGTTCTTC | CASSGSAGGKFDNEQFF
TRBJ2-2 | . | TRBV4-3 | once | TGCGCCAGCAGCCAGGATCCCCCACAGGACTTGAACACCGGGGAGCTGTTTTTT | CASSQDPPQDLNTGELFF
TRBJ2-5 | . | TRBV4-3 | . | TGCGCCAGCAGCCAAGTTGACGGGGAGACCCAGTACTTC | CASSQVDGETQYF
TRBJ2-3 | TRBD2 | TRBV18 | few | TGTGCCACCAAGACGACTAGCGGCACAGATACGCAGTATTTT | CATKTTSGTDTQYF
TRBJ2-1 | . | TRBV15 | . | TGTGCCACCAGCAGCCCCTTTCAGAGCTCCTACAATGAGCAGTTCTTC | CATSSPFQSSYNEQFF
TRBJ2-1 | TRBD2 | TRBV7-2 | . | TGTGCCAGCAGCTTATTCGGGACTAGGTTTGAGCAGTTCTTC | CASSLFGTRFEQFF
TRBJ1-1 | TRBD1 | TRBV5-1 | . | TGCGCCAGCAGCCAAGCAGGGGGCGGCACTGAAGCTTTCTTT | CASSQAGGGTEAFF
TRBJ1-2 | . | TRBV14 | few | TGTGCCAGCAGCCAAGACTTGGGGGGCTATGGCTACACCTTC | CASSQDLGGYGYTF
TRBJ1-2 | TRBD1 | TRBV11-3 | . | TGTGCCAGCAGCCAGAAGGCAGGGGGTCGGGGCTACACCTTC | CASSQKAGGRGYTF
TRBJ2-1 | TRBD1 | TRBV11-1 | . | TGTGCCAGCAGGAGGACAGGGTTTGTCAATGAGCAGTTCTTC | CASRRTGFVNEQFF
TRBJ2-7 | . | TRBV2 | . | TGTGCCAGCAGTGGTCGGAACCTCTACGAGCAGTACTTC | CASSGRNLYEQYF
TRBJ2-1 | . | TRBV2 | . | TGTGCCACCATAGGGACGGGGCGAGGGGATGAGCAGTTCTTC | CATIGTGRGDEQFF
TRBJ2-1 | . | TRBV30 | . | TGTGCCTGGAAGGGCGGGACATTAACCTACAATGAGCAGTTCTTC | CAWKGGTLTYNEQFF
TRBJ2-5 | . | TRBV5-4 | . | TGTGCCAGCAGCTTTAGTGGCTCCCAAGAGACCCAGTACTTC | CASSFSGSQETQYF
TRBJ2-4 | TRBD2 | TRBV18 | . | TGTGCCAGCTCACCGAGGCTAGGCGGGAGGGCCAACATTCAGTACTTC | CASSPRLGGRANIQYF
TRBJ2-5 | . | TRBV5-1 | . | TGCGCCAGCAGCTTCGATGACAGCCAAGAGACCCAGTACTTC | CASSFDDSQETQYF
TRBJ2-1 | . | TRBV4-3 | . | TGCGCCAGCAGCCAAGTCTTCGGGAGCTCCTACAATGAGCAGTTCTTC | CASSQVFGSSYNEQFF
TRBJ2-7 | TRBD2 | TRBV5-5 | . | TGTGCCAGCAGCTTAGGACTAGCGGGAGTACCGGGGGAGCAGTACTTC | CASSLGLAGVPGEQYF
TRBJ2-5 | . | TRBV2 | . | TGTGCCAGCAGTGATAACGGATCGGGGACCCAGTACTTC | CASSDNGSGTQYF
TRBJ2-3 | . | TRBV18 | many | TGTGCCAGCTCACCGACAGCCACAGATACGCAGTATTTT | CASSPTATDTQYF
TRBJ2-6 | . | TRBV19 | . | TGTGCCAGTAGCCCCGCACGCAGTCGTGGGGCCAACGTCCTGACTTTC | CASSPARSRGANVLTF
TRBJ1-1 | . | TRBV2 | . | TGTGCCAGCAGATCTCGGTGGGTCGGGGGCCCTGAAGCTTTCTTT | CASRSRWVGGPEAFF
TRBJ2-3 | . | TRBV5-1 | . | TGCGCCAGCAGCTCAAAAGGGGGGTTCGGCACAGATACGCAGTATTTT | CASSSKGGFGTDTQYF
TRBJ1-4 | . | TRBV14 | . | TGTGCCAGCAGCCAACTAGACGGCGACAATGAAAAACTGTTTTTT | CASSQLDGDNEKLFF
TRBJ1-1 | . | TRBV18 | . | TGTGCCAGCTCCGAGGGCATTGGCTCTGAAGCTTTCTTT | CASSEGIGSEAFF